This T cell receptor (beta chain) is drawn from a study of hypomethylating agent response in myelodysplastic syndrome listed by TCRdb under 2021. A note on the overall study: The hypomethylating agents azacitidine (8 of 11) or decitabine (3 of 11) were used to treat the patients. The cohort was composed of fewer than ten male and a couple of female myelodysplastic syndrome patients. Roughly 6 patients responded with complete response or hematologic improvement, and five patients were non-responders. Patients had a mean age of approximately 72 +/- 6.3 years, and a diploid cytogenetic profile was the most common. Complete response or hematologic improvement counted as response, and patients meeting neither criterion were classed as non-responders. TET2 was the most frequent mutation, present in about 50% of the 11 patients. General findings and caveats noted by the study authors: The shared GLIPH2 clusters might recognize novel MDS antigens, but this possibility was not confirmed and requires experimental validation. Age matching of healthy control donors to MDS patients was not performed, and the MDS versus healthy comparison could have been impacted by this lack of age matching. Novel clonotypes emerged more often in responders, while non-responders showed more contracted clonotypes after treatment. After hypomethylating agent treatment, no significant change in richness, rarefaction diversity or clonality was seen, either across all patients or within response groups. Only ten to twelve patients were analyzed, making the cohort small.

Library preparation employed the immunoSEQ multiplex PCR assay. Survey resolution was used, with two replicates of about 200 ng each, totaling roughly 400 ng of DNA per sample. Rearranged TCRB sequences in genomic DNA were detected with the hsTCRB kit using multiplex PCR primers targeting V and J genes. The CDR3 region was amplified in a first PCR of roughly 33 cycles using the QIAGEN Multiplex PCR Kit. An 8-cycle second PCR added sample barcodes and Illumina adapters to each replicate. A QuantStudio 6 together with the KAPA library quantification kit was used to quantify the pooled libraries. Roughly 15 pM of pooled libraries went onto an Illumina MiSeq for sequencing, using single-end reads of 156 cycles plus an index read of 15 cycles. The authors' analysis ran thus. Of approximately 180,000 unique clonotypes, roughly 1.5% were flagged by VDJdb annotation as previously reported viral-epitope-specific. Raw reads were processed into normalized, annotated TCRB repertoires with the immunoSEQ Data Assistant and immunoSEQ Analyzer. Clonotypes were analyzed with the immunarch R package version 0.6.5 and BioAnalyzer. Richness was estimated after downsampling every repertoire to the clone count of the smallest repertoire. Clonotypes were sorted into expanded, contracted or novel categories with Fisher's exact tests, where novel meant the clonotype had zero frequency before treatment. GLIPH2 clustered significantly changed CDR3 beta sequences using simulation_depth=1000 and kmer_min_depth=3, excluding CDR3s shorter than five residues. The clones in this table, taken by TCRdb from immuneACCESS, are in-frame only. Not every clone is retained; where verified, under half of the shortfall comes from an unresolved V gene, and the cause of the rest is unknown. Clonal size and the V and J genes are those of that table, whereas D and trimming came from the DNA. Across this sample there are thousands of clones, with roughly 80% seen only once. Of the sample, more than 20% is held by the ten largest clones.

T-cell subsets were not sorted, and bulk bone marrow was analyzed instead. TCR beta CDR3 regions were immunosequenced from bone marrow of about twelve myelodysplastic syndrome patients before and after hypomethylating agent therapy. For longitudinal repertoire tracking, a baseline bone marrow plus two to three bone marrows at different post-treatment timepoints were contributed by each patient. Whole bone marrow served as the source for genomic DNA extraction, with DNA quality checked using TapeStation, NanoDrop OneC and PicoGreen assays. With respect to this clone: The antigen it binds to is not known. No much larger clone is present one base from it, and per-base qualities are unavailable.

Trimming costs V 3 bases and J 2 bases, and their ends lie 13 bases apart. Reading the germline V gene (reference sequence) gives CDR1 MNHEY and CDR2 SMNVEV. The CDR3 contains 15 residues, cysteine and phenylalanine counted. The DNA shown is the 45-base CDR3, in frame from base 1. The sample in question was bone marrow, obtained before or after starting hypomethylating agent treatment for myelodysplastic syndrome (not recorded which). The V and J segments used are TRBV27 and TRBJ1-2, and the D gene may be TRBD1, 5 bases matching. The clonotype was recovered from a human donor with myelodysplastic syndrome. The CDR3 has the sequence CASSLIRDRNYGYTF. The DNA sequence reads TGTGCCAGCAGTTTGATCAGGGACCGGAACTATGGCTACACCTTC.